This T cell receptor (beta chain) is from a study of OX40 agonist ivuxolimab in advanced cancers. As for the study in general: In this cohort, patients received ivuxolimab, an agonistic anti-OX40 (CD134) antibody. Patients assigned to dose escalation were diagnosed with hepatocellular carcinoma, melanoma, renal cell or head and neck cancer. General study results and limits: The study found that CD8+ T cells averaged more expanded clones than CD4+.

Exclusion of a patient followed from autoimmune disease history or systemic immunosuppression. Sequencing used immunoSEQ multiplex PCR; TCRdb keeps in-frame clones, though not all of them. The sample lists more than 55,000 clones, approximately 92% occurring once. About this clone itself: What it binds is not known.

V dropped 2 bases and J dropped 3 bases, with 11 bases sitting between them. The V gene's germline CDR1 is ENHRY and CDR2 SYGVKD. This CDR3 is 14 amino acids long. The specimen comprised CD4+ or CD8+ T cells sorted from blood, sampled in a trial of the OX40 agonist ivuxolimab. The receptor's source is an adult with an advanced solid tumor such as melanoma, head and neck, liver or kidney cancer. The V and J genes are TRBV10-3 and TRBJ2-7, with D possibly matching TRBD1 (5 bases). The CDR3 DNA reads TGTGCCATCAGTGAGGCAGGGAAATACTACGAGCAGTACTTC. It codes for CAISEAGKYYEQYF.